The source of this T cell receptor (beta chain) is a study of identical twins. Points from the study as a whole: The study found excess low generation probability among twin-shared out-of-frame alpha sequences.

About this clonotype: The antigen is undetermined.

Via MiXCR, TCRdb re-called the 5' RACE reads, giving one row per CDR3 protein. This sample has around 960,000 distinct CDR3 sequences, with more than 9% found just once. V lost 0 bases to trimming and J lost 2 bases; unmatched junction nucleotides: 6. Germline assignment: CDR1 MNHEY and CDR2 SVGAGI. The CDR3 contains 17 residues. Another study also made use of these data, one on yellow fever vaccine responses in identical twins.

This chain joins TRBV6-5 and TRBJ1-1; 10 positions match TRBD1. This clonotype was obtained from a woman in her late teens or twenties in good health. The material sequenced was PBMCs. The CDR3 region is CASSYSPGQGFNTEAFF. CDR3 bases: TGTGCCAGCAGTTACTCGCCGGGACAGGGGTTTAACACTGAAGCTTTCTTT.